What follows is one T cell receptor beta chain and its context. What it binds is not known. The entry originates in a study of OX40 agonist ivuxolimab in advanced cancers. The wider study: Patients got intravenous ivuxolimab at 0.01 to 10 mg/kg every 2 weeks. Partial responses, seen in three patients, involved one hepatocellular carcinoma and two cutaneous melanomas.

Germline assignment: CDR1 LGHNA and CDR2 YSLEER. This CDR3 spans 16 amino acids. The V and J ends lost 0 bases and 3 bases respectively, with 15 bases between them. TCRdb's copy holds only in-frame clones and misses some; the assay was immunoSEQ multiplex PCR. The data show tens of thousands of clones, about three quarters seen once. General study results and limits: Researchers did not determine the expanded peripheral T cells' antigen specificity. Certain nonresponding patients likewise had low normalized T-cell clonal expansion.

The chain couples TRBV4-3 to TRBJ2-7; possibly TRBD1 for D (5 bases). The sequencing used CD4+ or CD8+ T cells sorted from blood, collected in a trial of the OX40 agonist ivuxolimab. The TCR originated in an adult with an advanced solid tumor such as melanoma, head and neck, liver or kidney cancer. DNA for the CDR3: TGCGCCAGCAGCCAAGAGTTTTCTGACAGCTTCTACGAGCAGTACTTC. This gives the protein CASSQEFSDSFYEQYF.